The 14 T cell receptor beta chains presented below share a single source sample, sequenced in a study of control samples from healthy donors and cancer patients. The data were produced by immunoSEQ multiplex PCR, yet TCRdb's version contains in-frame clones alone and is incomplete. The sample includes some 150,000 clones, about 95% of them seen just once. Sequenced input: PBMCs. The receptors derive from a man between 60 and 75 years old with colorectal cancer.

This clone was detected once. The chain uses TRBV20-1 and TRBJ1-2; D ambiguous. From germline, CDR1 is DFQATT and CDR2 SNEGSKA (reference sequence). V lost 4 bases, J lost 3 bases, and 6 bases lay in between. The CDR3 is 11 residues long. CDR3 nucleotide sequence: TGCAGTGCTACCCGGGACTATGGCTACACCTTC. Translated, it gives CSATRDYGYTF.

The gene calls are TRBV19 and TRBJ2-3; 8 bases map to TRBD1. The CDR3 is 15 residues long. In germline, CDR1 is LNHDA, CDR2 SQIVND (reference sequence). Germline trimming cut 5 bases from V and 2 bases from J; bases unmatched to any gene: 6. CDR3: CASSGQGPITDTQYF. As DNA, the CDR3 is TGTGCCAGTAGTGGACAGGGACCTATCACAGATACGCAGTATTTT.

The gene calls are TRBV6-5 and TRBJ2-5; 10 positions agree with TRBD2. Per the germline V gene, CDR1 is MNHEY and CDR2 is SVGAGI. J was trimmed by 3 bases and V by 4 bases; bases with no gene match: 8. CDR3 length equals 16 residues. The CDR3 loop reads CASSSNSGGLKETQYF. CDR3 nucleotides: TGTGCCAGCAGTTCAAATAGCGGGGGGTTAAAAGAGACCCAGTACTTC.

The chain joins TRBV27 to TRBJ1-5; D not resolved. This CDR3 is 15 amino acids long. Trimming removed 3 bases from V and 0 bases from J, with 9 bases in between. Germline-derived CDR1 and CDR2 are MNHEY and SMNVEV (reference sequence). The CDR3 is CASSFSRDSNQPQHF. CDR3 bases: TGTGCCAGCAGTTTTTCTAGAGATAGCAATCAGCCCCAGCATTTT.

The V and J genes are TRBV19 and TRBJ1-1; TRBD1 aligns across 12 bases. There are 17 residues in the CDR3. After removal of 2 bases from V and 4 bases from J, the junction contained 8 bases not matched to a gene. Germline V CDR1 and CDR2: LNHDA, SQIVND (reference sequence). The CDR3 DNA reads TGTGCCAGTAGTATAAGGGGACAGGGGGCAGGTAGCACTGAAGCTTTCTTT. As protein: CASSIRGQGAGSTEAFF. Filled out from reference TRBV19 and TRBJ1-1, the complete variable domain reads DGGITQSPKYLFRKEGQNVTLSCEQNLNHDAMYWYRQDPGQGLRLIYYSQIVNDFQKGDIAEGYSVSREKKESFPLTVTSAQKNPTAFYLCASSIRGQGAGSTEAFFGQGTRLTVV.

The chain employs TRBV23-1 and TRBJ2-3, with D perhaps assigned TRBD1 or TRBD2 (5 bases each). TRBV23-1 is annotated as an ORF whose role is uncertain. This CDR3 has 18 residues. V dropped 2 bases and J dropped 2 bases, with 20 bases sitting between them. DNA of the CDR3: TGCGCCAGCAGTCAAGATCGGGAAGTGGGGGTTACCACAGATACGCAGTATTTT. This codes for CASSQDREVGVTTDTQYF.

V usage is TRBV10-2 and J usage is TRBJ1-5; D unresolved. CDR1 and CDR2 from the germline V gene are WSHSY and SAAADI. Trimming stripped 3 bases from V and 5 bases from J, with 11 bases between. The CDR3 is 14 residues long. CDR3 residues: CASSERVTDQPQHF. CDR3 bases: TGCGCCAGCAGTGAACGCGTCACAGATCAGCCCCAGCATTTT.

The table lists this clone with a count of one. The gene calls are TRBV10-3 and TRBJ1-1; possibly TRBD1 for D (5 bases). Germline values: CDR1 ENHRY, CDR2 SYGVKD. The CDR3 is 14 residues long. The V end was cut by 3 bases, the J end by 5 bases, with 13 bases between. The CDR3 reads CAISDRQGKTEAFF. The DNA for the CDR3 is TGTGCCATCAGTGATCGGCAGGGTAAGACTGAAGCTTTCTTT.

The V and J genes are TRBV6-5 and TRBJ2-7; D is possibly TRBD1 or TRBD2 (5 bases each). The V gene's germline CDR1 is MNHEY and CDR2 SVGAGI. The CDR3 extends over 12 amino acids. V was clipped by 5 bases and J by 3 bases, with 8 bases between them. The CDR3 DNA reads as TGTGCCAGCAGTAGGGACGGCTACGAGCAGTACTTC. It yields the protein CASSRDGYEQYF.

The rearrangement links TRBV5-5 to TRBJ2-1; no clear D. Trimming pared 2 bases from V and 6 bases from J, leaving 9 bases between. Germline V CDR1 and CDR2: SGHKS, YYEKEE (reference sequence). The CDR3 consists of 13 residues. The CDR3 DNA follows: TGTGCCAGCAGCTTTGGTGGACGCAATGAGCAGTTCTTC. Protein product: CASSFGGRNEQFF.

V usage is TRBV4-3 and J usage is TRBJ1-5; D call uncertain. Germline V gene sequence: CDR1 LGHNA, CDR2 YSLEER. V shed 0 bases and J shed 3 bases, with 3 bases lying between them. CDR3 length: 13 amino acids. The CDR3 DNA reads as TGCGCCAGCAGCCAAGATCTCAATCAGCCCCAGCATTTT. Translating it yields CASSQDLNQPQHF.

J is TRBJ1-1 and V is TRBV6-5; 8 bases align to TRBD1. Looked up from germline, CDR1 is MNHEY and CDR2 is SVGAGI. J lost 1 base, V lost 8 bases, and 6 bases had no gene match. CDR3 size: 14 residues. The CDR3 here is CASHPGTGNTEAFF. The CDR3 DNA sequence: TGTGCCAGCCATCCCGGGACAGGGAACACTGAAGCTTTCTTT.

The chain recombines TRBV30 with TRBJ2-2; perhaps TRBD2 as D (6 bases). V gave up 4 bases and J gave up 7 bases, with 16 bases separating them. This CDR3 has 14 residues. Germline CDR1 GTSNPN, CDR2 SVGIG (reference sequence). The CDR3 DNA is TGTGCCTGGACAAGGGCGGGGTACATCGGGGAGCTGTTTTTT. Its translation: CAWTRAGYIGELFF.

The genes are TRBV30 and TRBJ1-4; D possibly corresponds to TRBD1 (6 bases). V lost 0 bases and J lost 10, with 24 bases in between. Germline V gene data show CDR1 as GTSNPN and CDR2 as SVGIG (reference sequence). The CDR3 has 17 residues. For the CDR3, the DNA is TGTGCCTGGAGTGTCGTGGGGGCGAGGGCCTTTAGTGGAAAACTGTTTTTT. This sequence encodes CAWSVVGARAFSGKLFF.